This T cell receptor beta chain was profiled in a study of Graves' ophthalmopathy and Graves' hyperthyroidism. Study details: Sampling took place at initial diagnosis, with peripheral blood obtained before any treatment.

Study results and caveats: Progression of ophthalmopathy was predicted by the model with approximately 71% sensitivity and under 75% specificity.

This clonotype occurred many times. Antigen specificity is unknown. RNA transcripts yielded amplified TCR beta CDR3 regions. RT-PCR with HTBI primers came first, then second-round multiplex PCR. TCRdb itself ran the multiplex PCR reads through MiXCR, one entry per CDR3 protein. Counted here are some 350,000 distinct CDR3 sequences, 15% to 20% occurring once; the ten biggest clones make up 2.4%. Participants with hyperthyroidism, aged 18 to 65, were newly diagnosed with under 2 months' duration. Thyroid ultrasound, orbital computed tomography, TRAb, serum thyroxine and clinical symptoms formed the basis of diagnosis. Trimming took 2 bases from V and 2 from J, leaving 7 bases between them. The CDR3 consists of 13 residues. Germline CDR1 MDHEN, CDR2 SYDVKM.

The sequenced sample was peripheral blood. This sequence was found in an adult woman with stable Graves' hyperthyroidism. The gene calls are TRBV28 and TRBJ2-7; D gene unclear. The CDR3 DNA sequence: TGTGCCAGCAGTTTAAGTTATGCCTACGAGCAGTACTTC. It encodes CASSLSYAYEQYF.